This T cell receptor (beta chain) appears in the sequencing data of a study of shared clonotypes between healthy human individuals (dated by TCRdb to 2018 to 2020). Background on the whole study: The cohort included three men and two women between 18 and 49 years of age. For each donor, CD4 naive and CD4 memory were each given three plates, CD8 naive was given two plates, and CD8 memory was given one plate. To estimate repertoire size and how much clonotypes are shared between individuals, the study performed deep sequencing of blood TCR repertoires from roughly five healthy adults. To increase sequencing depth and limit assay-specific biases, TCR repertoire library preparation and sequencing were carried out by different laboratories using diverse techniques. Each donor's leukapheresis produced roughly between roughly 0.9 and 8.9 billion PBMCs. General findings and caveats noted by the study authors: Pairwise subsampling indicated that sequencing depth was expected to affect the degree of clonotype sharing among donors. Around 5.4% of naive CD4, more than 3% of naive CD8, around 2.3% of memory CD4, and roughly 0.4% of memory CD8 clonotypes were shared across several donors. Because the study included a small number of donors, the genetic and exposure-history diversity represented was limited. Incomplete sequencing was indicated by rarefaction of sorted-subset datasets, despite the large sequencing depth. Sampling was restricted to blood, and TCR repertoires in tissues likely differ from the TCR repertoires found in blood. Estimated clonotype richness was generally larger for naive than for memory subsets. Compared with non-shared clonotypes, clonotypes shared by all four sorted-subset donors had higher generation probabilities.

The CDR3 runs 15 amino acids, cysteine and phenylalanine included. Here the CDR3 DNA is all that survives: 45 bases in frame from base 1. Reading the germline V gene (reference sequence) gives CDR1 MNHNY and CDR2 SVGAGI. V loses 4 bases of germline sequence and J loses 1 base, and the interval between the two ends is 12 bases. A remark on this clone: Its antigen is not yet known. Qualities for individual bases were not recorded, and no much larger clone is one base off.

TCR CDR3 regions were amplified from genomic DNA by multiplex PCR using the deep immunoSEQ assay. Extracted genomic DNA from each cell subset was spread evenly across all wells of several immunoSEQ 96-well plates, with each plate serving as a replicate. For sorted subsets, 150 to 250 ng of genomic DNA, equivalent to roughly 30,000 T cell genomes, went into each replicate PCR. The purified libraries were quantified using a Qubit 3.0 fluorometer, sized with a Bioanalyzer 2100, and then quantified again using the KAPA Library Quantification kit. Every immunoSEQ 96-well plate was sequenced on a separate single-read 150-cycle Illumina NextSeq 550 flow cell. As for the original processing: Because only junctional sequences without quality scores were contained in the immunoSEQ output, filtering matching that applied to full-length reads could not be performed. Sequences were annotated with PyIR, a Python wrapper for IgBLAST v1.9, using IMGT germline references to assign V/J genes and CDR3. Any read was removed if the V/J assignment was weak (E-value above 1e-6), the CDR3 was missing, or the read contained stop codons, out-of-frame junctions, or ambiguous translated residues. V3J clonotypes were defined as sequences sharing the same inferred V gene, J gene, and CDR3 amino acid sequence. Percentage overlap between repertoires was calculated by dividing the number of shared unique clonotypes by the size of the smaller repertoire. Three approaches were used to assess repertoire richness: RTK rarefaction, the Chao1 estimator, and Recon v2.1 estimates of unobserved clonotypes. For all TCRbeta clonotypes obtained by the gDNA method from a handful of donors, generation probabilities were computed with OLGA. TCRdb retrieved this table from immuneACCESS and kept in-frame rearrangements only. Not all clones are present; in checked studies, unresolved V genes account for under half, and no reason is known for the remainder. That table gives V, J and clone size, and the DNA gave D and trimming. The sample profile shows roughly 76,000 clones; over 55% of them were found once. Of the sample, about 51% is held by the ten largest clones.

Donors were healthy HIV-negative adults with no recently reported acute infections or vaccinations. Every donor was a Caucasian adult living in Nashville, Tennessee, USA. CD8 memory samples consisted of magnetically selected CD45RO+ cells combined with CCR7-negative CD45RA+ effector memory (TemRA) cells. After blood collection by leukapheresis, PBMCs were isolated using Ficoll-Histopaque density gradient centrifugation and then cryopreserved in the vapor phase of liquid nitrogen. Analytical flow cytometry was used to check the purity and quantity of every magnetically sorted T cell population. Genomic DNA was isolated from each sorted fraction and quantified by UV absorbance on a Nanodrop 2000c.

This chain is built from TRBV6-6 and TRBJ2-3, with no confidently assigned D gene. The specimen was memory CD8+ T cells sorted from blood. In the paper's terms, the cell subset or site label means: CD45RO+ cells pooled with CCR7-negative TemRA cells. The receptor was derived from a man younger than 45 in good health. Here the CDR3 is given as CASSSQESGTDTQYF. The nucleotide sequence reads as follows: TGTGCCAGCAGTTCCCAGGAATCCGGCACAGATACGCAGTATTTT.